Below, 18 T cell receptor beta chains from the same sample are listed, as sequenced in a study of OX40 agonist ivuxolimab in advanced cancers. The table came from immunoSEQ multiplex PCR; TCRdb's copy has only in-frame clones and leaves some out. The sample lists 60,000 to 75,000 clones, 80% to 90% occurring once. The sequencing here drew on CD4+ or CD8+ T cells sorted from blood, taken in a trial of the OX40 agonist ivuxolimab. These receptors originate from an adult with an advanced solid tumor such as melanoma, head and neck, liver or kidney cancer.

The rearrangement links TRBV5-1 to TRBJ1-3; perhaps TRBD1 as D (5 bases). Germline V gene lookup returns CDR1 SGHRS and CDR2 YFSETQ. V gave up 1 base and J gave up 5 bases, with 13 bases separating them. The CDR3 runs to 15 residues. CDR3 sequence reads: CASSLSGDGRNTIYF. The CDR3 coding sequence is TGCGCCAGCAGCTTGAGTGGGGACGGACGAAACACCATATATTTT.

The V and J genes are TRBV7-6 and TRBJ1-2; D not resolved. The V end was cut by 4 bases, the J end by 4 bases, with 10 bases between. Germline V gene data show CDR1 as SGHVS and CDR2 as FNYEAQ. The CDR3 runs 13 residues. DNA for the CDR3: TGTGCCAGCAGCTCCACGACGGGCTATGGCTACACCTTC. Protein: CASSSTTGYGYTF.

V gene TRBV6-5 combines with J gene TRBJ1-4; D is possibly TRBD1 (5 bases). V gave up 0 bases and J gave up 3 bases, with 11 bases separating them. This CDR3 contains 16 residues. CDR1 is MNHEY and CDR2 is SVGAGI in the germline V gene. CDR3 sequence (DNA): TGTGCCAGCAGTTACTCGATCAGGGCACCTAATGAAAAACTGTTTTTT. Its translation: CASSYSIRAPNEKLFF.

The V call is TRBV29-1, the J call TRBJ2-3; D is undetermined. V lost 4 bases, J lost 0 bases, and 8 bases lay in between. CDR1 SQVTM and CDR2 ANQGSEA come from the germline V gene. The CDR3 length is 13 residues. DNA of the CDR3: TGCAGCGTTGCCGCATGGAGCACAGATACGCAGTATTTT. Protein sequence: CSVAAWSTDTQYF.

This chain joins TRBV2 and TRBJ2-5; 9 positions agree with TRBD1. The J call may be incorrect, as the DNA end agrees better with TRBJ2-7. CDR3 length: 15 residues. Germline V gene sequence: CDR1 SNHLY, CDR2 FYNNEI. In DNA, the CDR3 is TGTGCCAGCAGTGGACGACAGGGGGAAAAGGGCGAGCAGTACTTC. It is translated as CASSGRQGEKGEQYF.

The genes are TRBV4-2 and TRBJ2-7; 12 bases are a match to TRBD1. V was clipped by 7 bases and J by 3 bases; unmatched bases: 7. Germline V gives CDR1 LGHNA, CDR2 YNFKEQ. This CDR3 is 15 amino acids long. Here the CDR3 DNA reads TGTGCCAGCACCAAAGGGGACAGGGGGCACTACGAGCAGTACTTC. Residues: CASTKGDRGHYEQYF.

This chain uses TRBV5-1 with TRBJ1-5; D unclear. The germline gives CDR1 SGHRS, CDR2 YFSETQ. Trimming shortened V by 5 bases and J by 3 bases, and 15 bases separated the two germline ends. CDR3 size: 15 residues. CDR3 DNA sequence: TGCGCCAGCAGATACGGGGTTGGGGACAATCAGCCCCAGCATTTT. Translated, it gives CASRYGVGDNQPQHF.

DNA for the CDR3: TGTGCCAGTACTGATACAGGGTACACTGAAGCTTTCTTT. Translated: CASTDTGYTEAFF. The genes are TRBV19 and TRBJ1-1; tentatively, D is TRBD1 (6 bases). CDR1 and CDR2 from the germline V gene are LNHDA and SQIVND (reference sequence). This CDR3 comprises 13 residues. Trimming left V 7 bases short and J 3 bases short, with 12 bases between.

The chain joins TRBV27 to TRBJ2-3; D possibly corresponds to TRBD2 (6 bases). Trimming removed 8 bases at V and 6 bases at J, with 21 bases between. Germline V gene sequence: CDR1 MNHEY, CDR2 SMNVEV (reference sequence). The CDR3 extends over 15 amino acids. CDR3 bases: TGTGCCAGCGGGAGCAGGGACTTTTGGGACGATACGCAGTATTTT. Translating gives CASGSRDFWDDTQYF.

The rearrangement joins TRBV5-1 to TRBJ2-6; TRBD1 matches 12 bases. The germline V gene has CDR1 SGHRS and CDR2 YFSETQ. The CDR3 is made up of 20 amino acids. J lost 3 bases, V lost 3 bases, and 13 bases had no gene match. CDR3 bases: TGCGCCAGCAGCTCCCCGGGACAGGGGGCGAGGCAAAGTGGGGCCAACGTCCTGACTTTC. Translated: CASSSPGQGARQSGANVLTF.

This clone is a singleton in its sample. The CDR3 loop is CASSSGTALTYEQYF. The CDR3 coding sequence is TGTGCCAGCAGCTCCGGGACAGCCTTAACCTACGAGCAGTACTTC. This chain links TRBV5-4 with TRBJ2-7, with 7 bases identical to TRBD1. Losses at the gene ends were 3 bases for V and 2 bases for J; bases not matched to a gene: 8. This CDR3 contains 15 residues. From germline, CDR1 is SGHNT and CDR2 YYREEE (reference sequence). The variable domain in full, completed from reference TRBV5-4 and TRBJ2-7, reads ETGVTQSPTHLIKTRGQQVTLRCSSQSGHNTVSWYQQALGQGPQFIFQYYREEENGRGNFPPRFSGLQFPNYSSELNVNALELDDSALYLCASSSGTALTYEQYFGPGTRLTVT.

This chain connects TRBV29-1 to TRBJ2-4, with TRBD1 as a possible D gene (6 bases). In germline, CDR1 is SQVTM, CDR2 ANQGSEA. V lost 4 bases and J lost 0, with 19 bases in between. The CDR3 sequence is 17 residues long. CDR3: CSVAHNSGTLAKNIQYF. CDR3 bases: TGCAGCGTTGCCCATAACTCCGGGACATTAGCCAAAAACATTCAGTACTTC.

The gene calls are TRBV5-1 and TRBJ2-1; the D gene is possibly TRBD2 (5 bases). Trimming removed 4 bases from V and 0 bases from J, with 11 bases in between. The length of the CDR3 is 15 residues. Looked up from germline, CDR1 is SGHRS and CDR2 is YFSETQ. The CDR3 region is CASSPVGSSYNEQFF. CDR3 in DNA: TGCGCCAGCAGCCCCGTGGGGAGCTCCTACAATGAGCAGTTCTTC.

This clone was seen a handful of times. The CDR3 DNA sequence: TGTGCCAGCAGCCCAACTAGCGGGGGGGCCAATGAGCAGTTCTTC. Translating gives CASSPTSGGANEQFF. The gene calls are TRBV4-2 and TRBJ2-1; the match to TRBD2 covers 13 bases. The CDR3 sequence is 15 residues long. Germline V gives CDR1 LGHNA, CDR2 YNFKEQ. J was trimmed by 6 bases and V by 4 bases; bases with no gene match: 3.

This chain uses TRBV7-2 with TRBJ2-5, with 11 bases lining up with TRBD2. J gave up 2 bases and V 1 base, and 3 bases lay outside the gene matches. The CDR3 loop spans 16 amino acids. Germline V CDR1 and CDR2: SGHTA, FQGNSA. The CDR3 sequence: CASSLGVAGGQETQYF. The CDR3 DNA reads TGTGCCAGCAGCTTAGGGGTAGCGGGGGGGCAAGAGACCCAGTACTTC.

V gene TRBV5-6 combines with J gene TRBJ2-1; 14 nucleotides align to TRBD2. The CDR3 has 15 amino acids. V shed 4 bases, J shed 15 bases, and the junction held 12 bases outside the gene matches. CDR1 and CDR2 from the germline V gene are SGHDT and YYEEEE. The DNA for the CDR3 is TGTGCCAGCAGCCTCTGGACTAGCGGGGGGCCCCCCCCGTTCTTC. As protein: CASSLWTSGGPPPFF. Full variable domain (missing parts from reference TRBV5-6 and TRBJ2-1): DAGVTQSPTHLIKTRGQQVTLRCSPKSGHDTVSWYQQALGQGPQFIFQYYEEEERQRGNFPDRFSGHQFPNYSSELNVNALLLGDSALYLCASSLWTSGGPPPFFGPGTRLTVL.

The chain carries TRBV27 and TRBJ2-3, with 9 bases aligning to TRBD2. There are 15 residues in the CDR3. Germline CDR1 MNHEY, CDR2 SMNVEV (reference sequence). Trimming cost V 4 bases and J 1 base; bases outside gene matches: 3. CDR3 sequence reads: CASSWASGGTDTQYF. Written as DNA, the CDR3 is TGTGCCAGCAGTTGGGCTAGCGGGGGCACAGATACGCAGTATTTT.

J is TRBJ1-2 and V is TRBV29-1; D unresolved. Germline CDR1 SQVTM, CDR2 ANQGSEA. V was pared by 6 bases and J by 4 bases, with 9 bases between. CDR3 length equals 11 residues. CDR3 in amino acids: CSVGDFYGYTF. Written as DNA, the CDR3 is TGCAGCGTGGGAGATTTCTATGGCTACACCTTC.